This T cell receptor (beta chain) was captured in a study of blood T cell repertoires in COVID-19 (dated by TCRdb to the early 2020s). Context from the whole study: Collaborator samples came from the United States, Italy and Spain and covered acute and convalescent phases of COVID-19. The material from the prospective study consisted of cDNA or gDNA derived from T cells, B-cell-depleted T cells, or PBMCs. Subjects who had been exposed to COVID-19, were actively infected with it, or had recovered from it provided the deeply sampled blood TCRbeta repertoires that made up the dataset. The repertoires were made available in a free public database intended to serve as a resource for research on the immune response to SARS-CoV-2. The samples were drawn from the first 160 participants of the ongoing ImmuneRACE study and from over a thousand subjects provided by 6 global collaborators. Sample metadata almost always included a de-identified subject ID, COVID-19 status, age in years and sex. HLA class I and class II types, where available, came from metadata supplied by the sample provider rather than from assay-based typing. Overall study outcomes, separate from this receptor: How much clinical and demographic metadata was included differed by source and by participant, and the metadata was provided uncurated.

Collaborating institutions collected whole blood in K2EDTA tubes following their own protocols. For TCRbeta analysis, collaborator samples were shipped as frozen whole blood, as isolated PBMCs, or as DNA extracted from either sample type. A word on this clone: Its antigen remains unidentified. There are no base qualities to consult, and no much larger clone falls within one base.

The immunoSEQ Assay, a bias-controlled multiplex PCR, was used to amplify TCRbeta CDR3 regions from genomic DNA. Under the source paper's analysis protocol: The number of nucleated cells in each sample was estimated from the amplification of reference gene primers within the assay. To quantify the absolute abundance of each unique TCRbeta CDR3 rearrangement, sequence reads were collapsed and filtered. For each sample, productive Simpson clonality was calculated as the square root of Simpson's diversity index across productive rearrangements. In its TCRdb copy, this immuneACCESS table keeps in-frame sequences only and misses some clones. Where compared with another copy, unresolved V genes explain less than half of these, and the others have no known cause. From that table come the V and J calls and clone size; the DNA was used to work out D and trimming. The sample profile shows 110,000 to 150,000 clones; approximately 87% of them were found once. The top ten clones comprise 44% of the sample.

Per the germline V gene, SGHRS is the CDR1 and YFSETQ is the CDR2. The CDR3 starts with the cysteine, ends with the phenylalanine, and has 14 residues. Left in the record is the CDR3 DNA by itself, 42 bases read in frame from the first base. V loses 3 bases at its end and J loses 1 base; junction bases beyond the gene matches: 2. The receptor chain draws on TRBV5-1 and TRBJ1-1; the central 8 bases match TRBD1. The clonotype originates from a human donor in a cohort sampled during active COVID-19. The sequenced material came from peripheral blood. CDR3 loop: CASSWQGANTEAFF. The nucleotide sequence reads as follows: TGCGCCAGCAGCTGGCAGGGGGCGAACACTGAAGCTTTCTTT.